This T cell receptor beta chain was captured in a study of T cell changes during pregnancy in multiple sclerosis. CDR1 and CDR2 (germline): MNHEY, SMNVEV (reference sequence). Trimming removed 3 bases from V and 4 bases from J, with 9 bases in between. CDR3 length: 14 amino acids. Sequenced by immunoSEQ multiplex PCR; TCRdb stores in-frame clones only, minus some. Of tens of thousands of clones in the sample, 80% to 95% were seen once. The sequence was obtained from a female donor with multiple sclerosis, enrolled in a pregnancy study. The chain combines TRBV27 with TRBJ2-2; D uncertain. The sequencing used peripheral blood, collected in the second trimester of pregnancy. This CDR3 reads CASSFRPSTGELFF. The CDR3 DNA reads as TGTGCCAGCAGTTTCAGGCCCTCCACCGGGGAGCTGTTTTTT.